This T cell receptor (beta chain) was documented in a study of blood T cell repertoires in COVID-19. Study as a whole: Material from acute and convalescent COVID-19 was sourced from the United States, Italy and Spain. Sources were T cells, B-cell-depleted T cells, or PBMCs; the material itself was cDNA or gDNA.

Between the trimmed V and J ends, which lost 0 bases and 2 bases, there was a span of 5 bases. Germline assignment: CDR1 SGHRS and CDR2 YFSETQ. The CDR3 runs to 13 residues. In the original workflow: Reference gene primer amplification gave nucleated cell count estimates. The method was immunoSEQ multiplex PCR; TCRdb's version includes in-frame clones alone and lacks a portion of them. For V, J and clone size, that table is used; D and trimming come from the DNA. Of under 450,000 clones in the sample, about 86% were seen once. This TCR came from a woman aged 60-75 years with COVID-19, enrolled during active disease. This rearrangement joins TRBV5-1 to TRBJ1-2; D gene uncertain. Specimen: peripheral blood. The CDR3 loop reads CASSLEQNYGYTF. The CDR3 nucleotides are TGCGCCAGCAGCTTGGAACAGAACTATGGCTACACCTTC.